These 27 T cell receptor beta chains originate from one sample sequenced in a study of blood T cell repertoires in COVID-19. Profiled with immunoSEQ multiplex PCR; TCRdb holds only in-frame clones, not every one. Of 380,000 or so clones listed, roughly 90% are singletons. The sequencing input was peripheral blood. These receptors originate from a woman aged 55-70 years with COVID-19, enrolled during active disease.

As DNA, the CDR3 is TGCGCCAGCTGTGACAGCCCGGGGGGCACAGATACGCAGTATTTT. Translated: CASCDSPGGTDTQYF. V usage is TRBV5-1 and J usage is TRBJ2-3; D possibly corresponds to TRBD2 (6 bases). CDR3 length: 15 amino acids. Germline CDR1 is SGHRS and CDR2 is YFSETQ. Trimming took off 7 bases at V and 1 base at J, with 16 bases between the two ends.

V is TRBV4-1 and J is TRBJ1-2; perhaps TRBD1 as D (6 bases). Germline V CDR1 and CDR2: MGHRA, YSYEKL. This CDR3 is built from 14 residues. Trimming took off 5 bases at V and 6 bases at J, with 16 bases between the two ends. The CDR3 nucleotides read TGCGCCAGCAGCTCGGGACAAGGGAACGATGGCTACACCTTC. Translation: CASSSGQGNDGYTF.

The gene calls are TRBV27 and TRBJ2-1, with no clear D. Germline loops: CDR1 MNHEY, CDR2 SMNVEV (reference sequence). The CDR3 is 16 amino acids. V was shortened by 3 bases and J by 0 bases, with 12 bases between the two germline ends. CDR3 sequence reads: CASSFERLSSYNEQFF. CDR3 nucleotides: TGTGCCAGCAGTTTCGAACGCCTGAGCTCCTACAATGAGCAGTTCTTC.

The DNA for the CDR3 is TGTGCCAGCAGGAGGACGGGGGTATCAACCGGGGAGCTGTTTTTT. This codes for CASRRTGVSTGELFF. The rearrangement links TRBV27 to TRBJ2-2; weak D call: TRBD2 (6 bases). V lost 6 bases, J lost 5 bases, and 16 bases lay in between. The germline V gene has CDR1 MNHEY and CDR2 SMNVEV (reference sequence). CDR3 size: 15 residues.

The chain couples TRBV29-1 to TRBJ1-2, with D maybe TRBD1 (6 bases). Trimming took 4 bases from V and 4 from J, leaving 10 bases between them. Per the germline V gene, CDR1 is SQVTM and CDR2 is ANQGSEA. The CDR3 is 12 residues long. The CDR3 region is CSVGPDSYGYTF. Here the CDR3 DNA reads TGCAGCGTTGGACCGGACAGCTATGGCTACACCTTC.

The chain combines TRBV24-1 with TRBJ2-5; the D is unclear. The CDR3 has 13 amino acids. Germline CDR1 reads KGHDR; CDR2 reads SFDVKD. V was cut by 3 bases and J by 3 bases, with 7 bases left in between. As DNA, the CDR3 is TGTGCCACCAGTGATAGCTCGGAAGAGACCCAGTACTTC. Translation gives CATSDSSEETQYF.

The chain is built from TRBV11-2 and TRBJ2-3; D gene unclear. The CDR3 sequence is 17 residues long. Trimming took off 1 base at V and 3 bases at J, with 17 bases between the two ends. The germline gives CDR1 SGHAT, CDR2 FQNNGV. CDR3 nucleotides: TGTGCCAGCAGCTTAGTCCCGGGTAGTGCTTTTACAGATACGCAGTATTTT. Protein: CASSLVPGSAFTDTQYF.

This rearrangement joins TRBV5-1 to TRBJ1-2; 9 nucleotides agree with TRBD1. This CDR3 has 16 residues. V was pared by 0 bases and J by 5 bases, with 8 bases of the junction left unmatched. CDR1 is SGHRS, CDR2 YFSETQ, per germline. The CDR3 coding sequence is TGCGCCAGCAGCTTGGAGTCGGGACAGGGTTTGTATGGCTACACCTTC. Protein: CASSLESGQGLYGYTF. The full variable domain, with the rest looked up from reference TRBV5-1 and TRBJ1-2, is KAGVTQTPRYLIKTRGQQVTLSCSPISGHRSVSWYQQTPGQGLQFLFEYFSETQRNKGNFPGRFSGRQFSNSRSEMNVSTLELGDSALYLCASSLESGQGLYGYTFGSGTRLTVV.

The J gene is TRBJ1-5, the V gene TRBV9; D is possibly TRBD1 (6 bases). V lost 3 bases, J lost 2 bases, and 9 bases lay in between. The CDR3 is 14 amino acids. CDR1 is SGDLS, CDR2 YYNGEE, per germline. CDR3 bases: TGTGCCAGCAGCGAGTCAGGGGGCAATCAGCCCCAGCATTTT. Translated, it gives CASSESGGNQPQHF.

V and J are TRBV4-3 and TRBJ1-5; TRBD1 might be the D (5 bases). CDR1 and CDR2 from the germline V gene are LGHNA and YSLEER. This CDR3 region has 17 residues. Between the trimmed V and J ends, which lost 0 bases and 0 bases, there was a span of 12 bases. This chain's CDR3 is CASSQDPDTYSNQPQHF. Here the CDR3 DNA reads TGCGCCAGCAGCCAAGATCCGGACACCTATAGCAATCAGCCCCAGCATTTT.

This clone has only one observation. The V and J genes are TRBV5-4 and TRBJ2-1; 7 nucleotides line up with TRBD1. Germline V gene lookup returns CDR1 SGHNT and CDR2 YYREEE (reference sequence). The CDR3 spans 16 residues. J lost 5 bases, V lost 4 bases, and 12 bases had no gene match. The CDR3 protein is CASSPYRGPVDNEQFF. In DNA, the CDR3 is TGTGCCAGCAGCCCTTACAGGGGACCGGTCGACAATGAGCAGTTCTTC.

The rearrangement joins TRBV9 to TRBJ1-6, with TRBD1 matching over 7 bases. This CDR3 has 14 residues. The germline V gene encodes CDR1 SGDLS and CDR2 YYNGEE. V shed 0 bases and J 13 bases; nucleotides not matched to a gene: 7. The CDR3 sequence is CASSVVGRGAPLHF. The CDR3 DNA is TGTGCCAGCAGCGTAGTAGGCAGGGGGGCTCCCCTCCACTTT.

This rearrangement joins TRBV7-7 to TRBJ2-2, with 8 nucleotides matching TRBD1. The ends lost 5 bases at V and 6 bases at J; junction bases unmatched: 5. The CDR3 extends over 14 amino acids. Germline CDR1 and CDR2: SSHAT and FNYEAQ (reference sequence). CDR3 sequence reads: CASSIQGDSGELFF. DNA for the CDR3: TGTGCCAGCAGCATACAGGGGGACTCCGGGGAGCTGTTTTTT.

The rearrangement links TRBV5-1 to TRBJ1-4, with D possibly matching TRBD1 (5 bases). This CDR3 is built from 15 residues. Germline V lookup: CDR1 SGHRS, CDR2 YFSETQ. The V gene lost 1 base and the J gene lost 8 bases, with 15 bases spanning the gap. Written as DNA, the CDR3 is TGCGCCAGCAGCTTGTTAGGGACGGAGGGAGAAAAACTGTTTTTT. Protein sequence: CASSLLGTEGEKLFF.

The chain employs TRBV7-2 and TRBJ1-2; the match to TRBD1 covers 9 bases. The CDR3 loop spans 14 amino acids. Germline CDR1 reads SGHTA; CDR2 reads FQGNSA. Trimming removed 5 bases from V and 0 bases from J; junction bases left unmatched: 1. The CDR3 loop is CASSRTGANYGYTF. CDR3 nucleotide sequence: TGTGCCAGCAGCCGGACAGGGGCTAACTATGGCTACACCTTC. The entire variable domain, with the rest obtained from reference TRBV7-2 and TRBJ1-2, is as follows: GAGVSQSPSNKVTEKGKDVELRCDPISGHTALYWYRQSLGQGLEFLIYFQGNSAPDKSGLPSDRFSAERTGGSVSTLTIQRTQQEDSAVYLCASSRTGANYGYTFGSGTRLTVV.

The CDR3 DNA sequence: TGCGCCACAAGCGGCGGGGGCCGCACAGATACGCAGTATTTT. This sequence encodes CATSGGGRTDTQYF. The rearrangement uses TRBV4-1 and TRBJ2-3, with TRBD2 as a possible D gene (7 bases). The V gene lost 10 bases and the J gene lost 1 base, with 15 bases spanning the gap. The germline V gene has CDR1 MGHRA and CDR2 YSYEKL. The CDR3 has 14 amino acids.

This chain links TRBV3-1 (or the pseudogene TRBV3-2) with TRBJ1-5; 7 nucleotides align to TRBD1. This CDR3 is built from 13 residues. CDR1 and CDR2 from the germline V gene are LGHDT and YNNKEL (reference sequence). Germline trimming cut 4 bases from V and 4 bases from J; bases unmatched to any gene: 1. The DNA for the CDR3 is TGTGCCAGCAGCCTACAGGGGAATCAGCCCCAGCATTTT. Its translation: CASSLQGNQPQHF.

The chain recombines TRBV5-1 with TRBJ1-1, with a tentative D call TRBD1 (6 bases). Deletions cut 0 bases from V and 3 bases from J, with 9 bases between. Germline V gives CDR1 SGHRS, CDR2 YFSETQ. There are 14 residues in the CDR3. In nucleotides, the CDR3 is TGCGCCAGCAGCTTGGCAGGACAGCACACTGAAGCTTTCTTT. Protein product: CASSLAGQHTEAFF.

The chain combines TRBV4-2 with TRBJ2-7; TRBD1 is a possible D gene (5 bases). V lost 1 base and J 5 bases, leaving 15 bases between the germline ends. CDR3 length: 15 amino acids. The germline gives CDR1 LGHNA, CDR2 YNFKEQ. CDR3 in amino acids: CASSQVGDRDNEQYF. The CDR3 DNA sequence: TGTGCCAGCAGCCAAGTCGGAGACAGAGATAACGAGCAGTACTTC.

This chain connects TRBV10-3 to TRBJ2-3; no clear D gene. The V gene's germline CDR1 is ENHRY and CDR2 SYGVKD. V gave up 0 bases and J gave up 1 base, with 11 bases separating them. The CDR3 contains 16 residues. The CDR3 region has the DNA TGTGCCATCAGTGAGTCCCGAGGATTGGGCACAGATACGCAGTATTTT. Translation gives CAISESRGLGTDTQYF.

This sequence joins TRBV19 and TRBJ1-4; no definite D call. Germline CDR1 reads LNHDA; CDR2 reads SQIVND (reference sequence). The V gene lost 4 bases and the J gene lost 8 bases, with 14 bases spanning the gap. CDR3 length equals 14 residues. CDR3 in amino acids: CASSTTALREKLFF. In DNA form, the CDR3 reads TGTGCCAGTAGTACCACGGCCCTGAGGGAAAAACTGTTTTTT. The full variable domain, with the rest looked up from reference TRBV19 and TRBJ1-4, is DGGITQSPKYLFRKEGQNVTLSCEQNLNHDAMYWYRQDPGQGLRLIYYSQIVNDFQKGDIAEGYSVSREKKESFPLTVTSAQKNPTAFYLCASSTTALREKLFFGSGTQLSVL.

The V and J genes are TRBV4-1 and TRBJ1-2, with D perhaps TRBD1 (5 bases). This CDR3 has 14 residues. The germline gives CDR1 MGHRA, CDR2 YSYEKL. Trimming cost V 2 bases and J 4 bases, with 11 bases left between them. CDR3 in DNA: TGCGCCAGCAGCCAACCAGGACAAGCCTATGGCTACACCTTC. Protein: CASSQPGQAYGYTF.

CDR3 in amino acids: CASSHGWGTEGYTF. CDR3 nucleotide sequence: TGTGCCAGCAGCCACGGATGGGGGACTGAGGGCTACACCTTC. This chain joins TRBV7-2 and TRBJ1-2; TRBD1 might be the D (5 bases). From germline, CDR1 is SGHTA and CDR2 FQGNSA. This CDR3 is built from 14 residues. The V end was cut by 5 bases, the J end by 8 bases, with 18 bases between.

This clone was picked up a small number of times. V is TRBV2 and J is TRBJ2-5; TRBD1 matches at 9 bases. Germline loops: CDR1 SNHLY, CDR2 FYNNEI. This CDR3 is built from 13 residues. V lost 7 bases and J lost 5; bases outside the gene matches: 5. CDR3 amino acids: CASINRGQETQYF. The CDR3 region has the DNA TGTGCCAGCATCAACAGGGGGCAGGAGACCCAGTACTTC.

This chain links TRBV4-2 with TRBJ1-2; possibly TRBD1 for D (6 bases). Trimming pared 0 bases from V and 4 bases from J, leaving 15 bases between. In germline, CDR1 is LGHNA, CDR2 YNFKEQ. The CDR3 loop spans 16 amino acids. CDR3 in DNA: TGTGCCAGCAGCCAAGACAACAGGGCGGTTTTCTATGGCTACACCTTC. It is translated as CASSQDNRAVFYGYTF.

The J gene is TRBJ2-7, the V gene TRBV30; no reliable D call. Germline CDR1 and CDR2: GTSNPN and SVGIG (reference sequence). The CDR3 length is 13 residues. The V end lost 1 base, the J end lost 6 bases, and 13 bases lay between the germline ends. CDR3 sequence (DNA): TGTGCCTGGAGTGGAGGCCCCGTGCCCGAGCAGTACTTC. Its protein is CAWSGGPVPEQYF. Drawing the rest from reference TRBV30 and TRBJ2-7, the complete variable domain is SQTIHQWPATLVQPVGSPLSLECTVEGTSNPNLYWYRQAAGRGLQLLFYSVGIGQISSEVPQNLSASRPQDRQFILSSKKLLLSDSGFYLCAWSGGPVPEQYFGPGTRLTVT.

This rearrangement joins TRBV19 to TRBJ1-1, with TRBD1 matching over 10 bases. The CDR3 has 16 residues. V lost 5 bases, J lost 1 base, and 7 bases stayed unmatched. The germline V gene has CDR1 LNHDA and CDR2 SQIVND (reference sequence). The CDR3, as DNA: TGTGCCAGTAGTCCGCGACAGGGGGCAGGGAACACTGAAGCTTTCTTT. Its translation is CASSPRQGAGNTEAFF.